The rows below give T cell receptor beta chains drawn from one sample of a study of vaccination effects on CD4 cells after COVID-19. Sequenced by immunoSEQ multiplex PCR; TCRdb stores in-frame clones only, minus some. Counted here are 15,000 to 20,000 clones, roughly 74% occurring once; the ten biggest clones make up 16%. For these receptors, no antigen is known. The sequenced sample was CD4+ T cells from PBMCs cultured with SARS-CoV-2 spike peptides, obtained before COVID-19 vaccination. All receptors derive from a human donor who had a prior SARS-CoV-2 infection. CDR3s include the opening cysteine and the closing phenylalanine or tryptophan. A D gene is named only where the DNA matches it firmly. Size tells how often a clone was seen (once, few, many) or the class of an expanded clone, and some rows leave it out.

v_gene	abundance	d_gene	j_gene	len	CDR3nt	CDR3aa
TRBV11-2	.	TRBD2	TRBJ2-1	13	TGTGCCAGCAGCTTATATAGCGGGAATGAGCAGTTCTTC	CASSLYSGNEQFF
TRBV5-1	.	.	TRBJ2-2	14	TGCGCCAGCAGCTTGGGTTGGGGCACCGGGGAGCTGTTTTTT	CASSLGWGTGELFF
TRBV6-2/TRBV6-3	medium-sized	.	TRBJ1-2	15	TGTGCCAGCAGTTACTCCCCGGCAGCTCTCTACGGCTACACCTTC	CASSYSPAALYGYTF
TRBV6-1	once	.	TRBJ1-2	16	TGTGCCAGCAGTGCGGCGGGGGGGCAAGCTAACTATGGCTACACCTTC	CASSAAGGQANYGYTF
TRBV5-3	.	TRBD2	TRBJ2-2	15	TGTGCCGGAAGCAGGGGACTAGCGGGCACCGGGGAGCTGTTTTTT	CAGSRGLAGTGELFF
TRBV15	.	.	TRBJ2-2	11	TGTGCCACCAGCAGATACGGGGAGCTGTTTTTT	CATSRYGELFF
TRBV7-3	.	TRBD2	TRBJ2-1	17	TGTGCCAGCAGCTTAGGGCCTAGGACTAGCGGGAGCGGTGAGCAGTTCTTC	CASSLGPRTSGSGEQFF
TRBV18	.	.	TRBJ2-3	14	TGTGCCAGCTCACCACTCCCTGACCCAGATACGCAGTATTTT	CASSPLPDPDTQYF
TRBV4-1	.	.	TRBJ1-1	15	TGCGCCAGCAGCCAAGTGCTACAGACCAACACTGAAGCTTTCTTT	CASSQVLQTNTEAFF
TRBV5-4	.	.	TRBJ1-3	15	TGTGCCAGCAGCTTGGGGGGTCTGGGAGGAAACACCATATATTTT	CASSLGGLGGNTIYF
TRBV9	.	.	TRBJ2-3	15	TGTGCCAGCAGCCAAACAGACGGAAACACAGATACGCAGTATTTT	CASSQTDGNTDTQYF
TRBV3-1/TRBV3-2	.	.	TRBJ1-2	12	TGTGCCAGCAGCCAAGGGGACTATGGCTACACCTTC	CASSQGDYGYTF
TRBV12-5	.	.	TRBJ1-5	16	TGTGCTAGTGGTGGGACCGGCCTGACTAGGAATCAGCCCCAGCATTTT	CASGGTGLTRNQPQHF
TRBV9	.	.	TRBJ1-1	16	TGTGCCAGCAGCGTAGCGCGGGCGCGGAAGAACACTGAAGCTTTCTTT	CASSVARARKNTEAFF
TRBV7-3	.	TRBD1	TRBJ2-7	15	TGTGCCAGCAGCGCGGAACGGGACAGAACCTACGAGCAGTACTTC	CASSAERDRTYEQYF
TRBV29-1	.	TRBD2	TRBJ2-1	16	TGCAGCGTTGTGGGCGGGGGGGCCTTGCCCTACAATGAGCAGTTCTTC	CSVVGGGALPYNEQFF
TRBV29-1	.	.	TRBJ1-1	15	TGCAGCGTTGTCGGAGGTTGGGGGATGAACACTGAAGCTTTCTTT	CSVVGGWGMNTEAFF
TRBV27	.	TRBD1	TRBJ2-7	13	TGTGCCAGCAGACCGGGACAGAGCTACGAGCAGTACTTC	CASRPGQSYEQYF
TRBV7-3	.	.	TRBJ1-1	13	TGTGCCAGCAGCTTCGGGATTAACACTGAAGCTTTCTTT	CASSFGINTEAFF
TRBV6-1	few	.	TRBJ1-2	15	TGTGCCAGCAGTGAGATTAATACAGGGAACTATGGCTACACCTTC	CASSEINTGNYGYTF
TRBV13	medium-sized	.	TRBJ2-5	12	TGTGCCAGCAGCCGGCGCCGAGAGACCCAGTACTTC	CASSRRRETQYF
TRBV10-3	.	.	TRBJ2-1	16	TGTGCCATCAGTGACCTTTTAAGGGGCGAATACAATGAGCAGTTCTTC	CAISDLLRGEYNEQFF
TRBV7-3	.	TRBD2	TRBJ2-6	21	TGTGCCAGCAGCTTAAGGGGTATAGCGGGGTCACGGAGCTCTGGGGCCAACGTCCTGACTTTC	CASSLRGIAGSRSSGANVLTF
TRBV3-1/TRBV3-2	.	.	TRBJ1-2	16	TGTGCCAGCAGCCGAACAGACACTTCCGGAGGCTATGGCTACACCTTC	CASSRTDTSGGYGYTF
TRBV28	once	TRBD1	TRBJ2-1	13	TGTGCCAGCAGGCGACAGGGGGACAATGAGCAGTTCTTC	CASRRQGDNEQFF
TRBV5-1	.	.	TRBJ2-7	14	TGCGCCAGCAGCGGACGGGCAGGGAGTGACGAGCAGTACTTC	CASSGRAGSDEQYF
TRBV7-2	.	TRBD2	TRBJ2-3	12	TGTGCCAGCAGCAGCCCTAGCGGGTCGTGCTATTTT	CASSSPSGSCYF
TRBV5-1	.	TRBD1	TRBJ1-6	14	TGCGCCAGCAGCACCGGGACAGATAATTCACCCCTCCACTTT	CASSTGTDNSPLHF
TRBV6-5	.	.	TRBJ1-5	12	TGTGCCAGCATTTTTTGTCGACAGCCCCAGCATTTT	CASIFCRQPQHF
TRBV14	.	.	TRBJ1-3	20	TGTGCCAGCAGCCTACTCCGGGACCGGCAATTGGGCGTTATTGGAAACACCATATATTTT	CASSLLRDRQLGVIGNTIYF
TRBV6-5	.	TRBD1	TRBJ1-2	12	TGTGCCAGCAGGGCAGGGGGCGATAGCTACACCTTC	CASRAGGDSYTF
TRBV9	.	.	TRBJ2-1	14	TGTGCCAGCAGCGTAGCTCCGGACTACAATGAGCAGTTCTTC	CASSVAPDYNEQFF
TRBV3-1/TRBV3-2	.	.	TRBJ1-4	15	TGTGCCAGCAGCGCCAGTGATTGGACTAATGAAAAACTGTTTTTT	CASSASDWTNEKLFF
TRBV7-9	.	TRBD2	TRBJ2-7	15	TGTGCCAGCAGCTTACTGACTAGCGGAACCTACGAGCAGTACTTC	CASSLLTSGTYEQYF
TRBV5-6	.	.	TRBJ2-3	14	TGTGCCAGCAGCCACCTCCAGGGTCCAGATACGCAGTATTTT	CASSHLQGPDTQYF
TRBV29-1	.	.	TRBJ2-1	14	TGCAGCGTTGAAGAACTAGCTGGACAATATGAGCAGTTCTTC	CSVEELAGQYEQFF
TRBV6-5	.	.	TRBJ1-4	15	TGTGCCAGCAGACCCGAGCGGGGACTGGGTGAAAAACTGTTTTTT	CASRPERGLGEKLFF
TRBV4-1	few	TRBD1	TRBJ2-7	14	TGCGCCAGCAGCCCCCGGGACAGGTACTACGAGCAGTACTTC	CASSPRDRYYEQYF
TRBV18	few	.	TRBJ2-5	13	TGTGCCAGCTCCGTCATAGCTGAGGAGACCCAGTACTTC	CASSVIAEETQYF
TRBV10-3	.	.	TRBJ2-7	13	TGTGCCATCAGTACCGCCCTCTCCTACGAGCAGTACTTC	CAISTALSYEQYF
TRBV9	few	TRBD1	TRBJ1-2	14	TGTGCCAGCAGCGCACAACAGGGGAACTATGGCTACACCTTC	CASSAQQGNYGYTF
TRBV2	.	TRBD2	TRBJ2-4	14	TGTGCCAGCAGTGAGGGACTAGCGGGGGGGCTCGAGTACTTC	CASSEGLAGGLEYF
TRBV9	.	TRBD2	TRBJ2-3	19	TGTGCCAGCAGCGGGGGACTAGCGGGGGTCTCCCTCGGGGCAGATACGCAGTATTTT	CASSGGLAGVSLGADTQYF
TRBV7-2	.	TRBD1	TRBJ2-7	12	TGTGCCAGCAGCTTCGTACAGGGGCATCAGTACTTC	CASSFVQGHQYF
TRBV2	few	.	TRBJ1-1	15	TGTGCCAGCTCTATGTCGTTCGGGGGTGTCACTGAAGCTTTCTTT	CASSMSFGGVTEAFF
TRBV9	.	.	TRBJ1-1	15	TGTGCCAGCAGCGTAGGCGCAGGAAGAAACACTGAAGCTTTCTTT	CASSVGAGRNTEAFF
TRBV27	.	.	TRBJ2-5	15	TGTGCCAGCAGTTTACGTGGGGGCCGCTTGGAGACCCAGTACTTC	CASSLRGGRLETQYF
TRBV7-9	few	.	TRBJ2-5	13	TGTGCCAGCACCCCTACGGCAGCAGAGACCCAGTACTTC	CASTPTAAETQYF
TRBV30	once	.	TRBJ2-7	14	TGTGCCTGGAGTTTATGGGGGACCTCCTACGAGCAGTACTTC	CAWSLWGTSYEQYF
TRBV9	.	.	TRBJ1-4	12	TGTGCCAGCAGCGGCCCTGAGGAAAAACTGTTTTTT	CASSGPEEKLFF
TRBV7-3	once	.	TRBJ2-3	13	TGTGCCAGCAGCTTAAGCTACACAGATACGCAGTATTTT	CASSLSYTDTQYF
TRBV19	.	TRBD1	TRBJ2-2	14	TGTGCCAGTAGTACCGACAGGGCCACCGGGGAGCTGTTTTTT	CASSTDRATGELFF
TRBV7-9	.	TRBD1	TRBJ1-2	14	TGTGCCAGCAGCCCTGGGACAGGGGGCATGAGCTACACCTTC	CASSPGTGGMSYTF
TRBV12-3/TRBV12-4	.	.	TRBJ1-5	13	TGTGCCAGCAGTGCCTATAGCAATCAGCCCCAGCATTTT	CASSAYSNQPQHF
TRBV5-4	.	TRBD1	TRBJ1-2	14	TGTGCCAGCAGCAGGGACAGACTCAACTATGGCTACACCTTC	CASSRDRLNYGYTF
TRBV4-2	.	.	TRBJ1-2	15	TGTGCCAGCAGCCAAGCTCGAGCGGAACCCTATGGCTACACCTTC	CASSQARAEPYGYTF